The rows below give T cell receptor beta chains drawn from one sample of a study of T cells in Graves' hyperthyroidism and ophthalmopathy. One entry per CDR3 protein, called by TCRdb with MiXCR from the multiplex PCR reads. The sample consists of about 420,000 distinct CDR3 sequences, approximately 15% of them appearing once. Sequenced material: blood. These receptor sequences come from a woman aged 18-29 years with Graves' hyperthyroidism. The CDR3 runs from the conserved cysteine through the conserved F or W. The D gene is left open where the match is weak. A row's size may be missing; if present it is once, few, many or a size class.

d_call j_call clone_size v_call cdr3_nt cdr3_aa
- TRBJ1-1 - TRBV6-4 TGTGCCAGCAGCGCCGAGGGGTCCCACACTGAAGCTTTCTTT CASSAEGSHTEAFF
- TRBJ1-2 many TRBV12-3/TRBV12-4 TGTGCCAGTTCAAGGGGCAGGGCCGCCTATGGCTACACCTTC CASSRGRAAYGYTF
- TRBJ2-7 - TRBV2 TGTGCCAGCAGTGTCCGGGGACGTACCTACGAGCAGTACTTC CASSVRGRTYEQYF
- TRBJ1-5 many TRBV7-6 TGTGCCAGCAGCTTTGGGGACTCTCAGCCCCAGCATTTT CASSFGDSQPQHF
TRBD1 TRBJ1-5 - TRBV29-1 TGCAGCGTTTTTACCGGGACAGGAACTGCATATAGCAATCAGCCCCAGCATTTT CSVFTGTGTAYSNQPQHF
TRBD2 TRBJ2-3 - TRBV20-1 TGCAGTGCTAGAGTTGCGGGGAGGGACACAGATACGCAGTATTTT CSARVAGRDTDTQYF
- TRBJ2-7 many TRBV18 TGTGCCAGCTCACCAACCGTTCCGAACTCGCATTACGAGCAGTACTTC CASSPTVPNSHYEQYF
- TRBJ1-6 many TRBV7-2 TGTGCCAGCAGCTCGGCGGGCTCCTATAATTCACCCCTCCACTTT CASSSAGSYNSPLHF
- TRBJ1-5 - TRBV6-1 TGTGCCAGCAGACCAACCGGGAGAAGCAATCAGCCCCAGCATTTT CASRPTGRSNQPQHF
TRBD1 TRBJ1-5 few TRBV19 TGTGCCAGTAGTATTTACAGGGGCGATGGCAATCAGCCCCAGCATTTT CASSIYRGDGNQPQHF
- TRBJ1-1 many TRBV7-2 TGTGCCAGCAGCTTAAAGGGAGGAGTCACTGAAGCTTTCTTT CASSLKGGVTEAFF
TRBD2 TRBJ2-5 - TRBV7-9 TGTGCCAGCAGCCCCACCGGGACTAGCAGTGAGACCCAGTACTTC CASSPTGTSSETQYF
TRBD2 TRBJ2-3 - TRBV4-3 TGCGCCAGCAGCCAGACACTAGCGGGGATCACAGATACGCAGTATTTT CASSQTLAGITDTQYF
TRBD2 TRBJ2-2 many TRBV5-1 TGCGCCAGCAGCAGGGACTATCTAAAAACCGGGGAGCTGTTTTTT CASSRDYLKTGELFF
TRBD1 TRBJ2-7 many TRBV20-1 TGCAGTGCTAGAAAACCCGGGACAGTGGTTGGCGAGCAGTACTTC CSARKPGTVVGEQYF
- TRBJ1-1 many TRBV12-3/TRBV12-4 TGTGCCAGCAGTCTCAGCGGTATGAACACTGAAGCTTTCTTT CASSLSGMNTEAFF
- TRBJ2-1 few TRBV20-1 TGCAGTTCTTGGGGTCCGTCTAATGAGCAGTTCTTC CSSWGPSNEQFF
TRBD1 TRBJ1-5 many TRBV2 TGTGCCAGCAGTTATCCCCGGGACAGCGTTTTGGAGGGTCAGCCCCAGCATTTT CASSYPRDSVLEGQPQHF
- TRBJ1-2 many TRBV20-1 TGCAGTGCTAGGGCAGGGTGGGATGGCTACACCTTC CSARAGWDGYTF
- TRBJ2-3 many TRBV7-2 TGTGCCAGCAGCTGGCCAGGGACACAGACAGATACGCAGTATTTT CASSWPGTQTDTQYF
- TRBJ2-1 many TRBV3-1 TGTGCCAGCAGCTATTCGGACGGCTACAATGAGCAGTTCTTC CASSYSDGYNEQFF
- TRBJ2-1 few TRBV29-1 TGCAGCGTCCAGGGGGGCGCCCGCGGCGTTTACAATGAGCAGTTCTTC CSVQGGARGVYNEQFF
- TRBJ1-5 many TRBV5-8 TGCGCCAGCAGCTTGGAGGGGGGACATAGCAATCAGCCCCAGCATTTT CASSLEGGHSNQPQHF
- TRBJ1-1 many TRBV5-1 TGCGCCAGCAGCTTGGGAGGGACACTTGAAGCTTTCTTT CASSLGGTLEAFF